The rows below give T cell receptor beta chains drawn from one sample of a study of shared clonotypes between healthy human individuals. Sequencing used immunoSEQ multiplex PCR; TCRdb keeps in-frame clones, though not all of them. Among 490,000 or so clones listed, 65% to 80% were seen once. Source material: PBMCs. Source of these receptors: a woman aged 40 to 50 in good health. Some clones in this sample may be carry-over from other donors' samples. CDR3s leave out the opening cysteine and the closing phenylalanine or tryptophan. Each record gives: V gene, CDR3 length, J gene, CDR3 protein.

V: TRBV7-2
length: 13
J: TRBJ2-7
CDR3: ASTPSGVSGIEQY

V: TRBV9
length: 11
J: TRBJ2-5
CDR3: ASSPRTGETQY

V: TRBV30
length: 12
J: TRBJ2-2
CDR3: AWRTKIRTGELF

V: TRBV5-6
length: 14
J: TRBJ2-2
CDR3: ASSSLRTRSSGELF

V: TRBV6-5
length: 13
J: TRBJ2-7
CDR3: ASSYLEGEAYEQY

V: TRBV6-1
length: 10
J: TRBJ1-1
CDR3: ASRQGGTEAF

V: TRBV6-6
length: 11
J: TRBJ1-5
CDR3: ASSYGGNQPQH

V: TRBV28
length: 12
J: TRBJ1-2
CDR3: ASNRQVAHYGYT

V: TRBV28
length: 9
J: TRBJ1-2
CDR3: ASSLFDGYT

V: TRBV9
length: 18
J: TRBJ1-5
CDR3: ASSARRGVPRLSPIQPQH

V: TRBV7-7
length: 13
J: TRBJ2-1
CDR3: ASSRDRTLYNEQF

V: TRBV6-1
length: 10
J: TRBJ2-2
CDR3: ASNLPGGGLF

V: TRBV2
length: 13
J: TRBJ1-5
CDR3: ASSENPGDNQPQH

V: TRBV5-6
length: 13
J: TRBJ2-2
CDR3: ASSLQGGDTGELF

V: TRBV19
length: 13
J: TRBJ2-2
CDR3: ASIALGPRSWELF

V: TRBV5-4
length: 15
J: TRBJ1-2
CDR3: ASSLLGRSGGSYGYT

V: TRBV11-2
length: 14
J: TRBJ2-7
CDR3: ASSPADRISSYEQY

V: TRBV7-6
length: 14
J: TRBJ2-3
CDR3: ASSQALAGGADTQY

V: TRBV19
length: 16
J: TRBJ2-6
CDR3: ASSPRGRGRTGANVLT

V: TRBV6-1
length: 13
J: TRBJ1-5
CDR3: ASTPWPESNQPQH

V: TRBV9
length: 13
J: TRBJ2-7
CDR3: ASSVAKDGAYEQY

V: TRBV28
length: 16
J: TRBJ2-5
CDR3: ASSSQGRETGRGETQY

V: TRBV27
length: 12
J: TRBJ1-4
CDR3: ASSRGRFTEKLF

V: TRBV6-5
length: 9
J: TRBJ2-5
CDR3: AAGGGETQY

V: TRBV7-2
length: 12
J: TRBJ2-3
CDR3: ASQPGRSTDTQY

V: TRBV9
length: 15
J: TRBJ2-7
CDR3: AATPGGGRLAGFEQY

V: TRBV5-1
length: 12
J: TRBJ2-7
CDR3: ASSISGRFDEQY

V: TRBV28
length: 10
J: TRBJ1-5
CDR3: ASSFPVQPQH

V: TRBV9
length: 12
J: TRBJ2-7
CDR3: ASSPGTRGVRQY

V: TRBV28
length: 12
J: TRBJ1-2
CDR3: ASSLIDKFSGYT

V: TRBV7-9
length: 13
J: TRBJ2-1
CDR3: ASSSVGTIADEQF

V: TRBV11-2
length: 13
J: TRBJ2-2
CDR3: ASSHRDRGRGELF

V: TRBV19
length: 13
J: TRBJ2-1
CDR3: ASSPSGDEYNEQF

V: TRBV28
length: 13
J: TRBJ2-7
CDR3: ASSSERYSSYEQY

V: TRBV27
length: 15
J: TRBJ1-4
CDR3: ASSLVGDNATNEKLF

V: TRBV28
length: 13
J: TRBJ1-2
CDR3: ASNSGSGTYYGYT

V: TRBV28
length: 12
J: TRBJ1-1
CDR3: ASTFLTDRTEAF

V: TRBV11-3
length: 13
J: TRBJ2-2
CDR3: ASSRETLNTGELF

V: TRBV18
length: 11
J: TRBJ2-7
CDR3: ASSPGRDFEQY

V: TRBV6-6
length: 12
J: TRBJ1-1
CDR3: ASSLATGNTEAF

V: TRBV6-6
length: 12
J: TRBJ2-1
CDR3: ASTLIRGSDEQF

V: TRBV28
length: 12
J: TRBJ1-2
CDR3: ASITPGGRYGYT

V: TRBV19
length: 13
J: TRBJ2-1
CDR3: ASSLPGTPYNEQF

V: TRBV9
length: 14
J: TRBJ2-7
CDR3: ASSVGSSGAPYEQY